Listed below are T cell receptor beta chains from one sample, sequenced in a study of radiation and T cells in renal cell carcinoma. Only in-frame clones appear in the TCRdb table, and some are missing; sequencing was by immunoSEQ multiplex PCR. The repertoire consists of some 30,000 clones, with about 84% occurring once and the leading ten covering approximately 30%. The source was blood, collected from a patient whose treatment included radiotherapy and nephrectomy. The receptors here all came from a man aged 55-75 years with renal cell carcinoma. The CDR3 runs from the conserved cysteine through the conserved F or W. The order of the fields is clone size, J gene, V gene, D gene, CDR3 DNA, CDR3 protein. The D gene is left open where the match is weak. Where a row states a size, it is once, few, many or the class of an expanded clone; other rows omit it.

abundance: -
j_gene: TRBJ2-7
v_gene: TRBV5-1
d_gene: TRBD2
CDR3nt: TGCGCCAGCAGCCGGACTAGCGGGAGCCACGAGCAGTACTTC
CDR3aa: CASSRTSGSHEQYF

abundance: -
j_gene: TRBJ2-1
v_gene: TRBV5-4
d_gene: -
CDR3nt: TGTGCCAGCAGCTTGGTAGGGACTTCCTACAATGAGCAGTTCTTC
CDR3aa: CASSLVGTSYNEQFF

abundance: once
j_gene: TRBJ2-1
v_gene: TRBV5-6
d_gene: -
CDR3nt: TGTGCCAGCAGAGGGGACGGCTTCGCCGAGCAGTTCTTC
CDR3aa: CASRGDGFAEQFF

abundance: -
j_gene: TRBJ2-7
v_gene: TRBV30
d_gene: -
CDR3nt: TGTGCCTGGAGCAGACGGTCCTCCTACGAGCAGTACTTC
CDR3aa: CAWSRRSSYEQYF

abundance: -
j_gene: TRBJ2-1
v_gene: TRBV30
d_gene: -
CDR3nt: TGTGCCTTCGCCTCTGTGGATGAGCAGTTCTTC
CDR3aa: CAFASVDEQFF

abundance: -
j_gene: TRBJ2-7
v_gene: TRBV13
d_gene: -
CDR3nt: TGTGCCAGCAGCTTAGCCCCGCCTAGCGACTACGAGCAGTACTTC
CDR3aa: CASSLAPPSDYEQYF

abundance: -
j_gene: TRBJ2-5
v_gene: TRBV5-1
d_gene: TRBD2
CDR3nt: TGCGCCAGCACGACTAGCGGGACCCTTAGGGAGACCCAGTACTTC
CDR3aa: CASTTSGTLRETQYF

abundance: -
j_gene: TRBJ2-3
v_gene: TRBV7-2
d_gene: -
CDR3nt: TGTGCCAGCAGCTTCCAGGGCGGCCCGCAGTATTTT
CDR3aa: CASSFQGGPQYF

abundance: -
j_gene: TRBJ2-7
v_gene: TRBV15
d_gene: -
CDR3nt: TGTGCCACCAGTTTACCCGGCTCCTACGAGCAGTACTTC
CDR3aa: CATSLPGSYEQYF

abundance: -
j_gene: TRBJ2-1
v_gene: TRBV7-9
d_gene: TRBD2
CDR3nt: TGTGCCAGCGCCCTAGCGGGAGGTAATGAGCAGTTCTTC
CDR3aa: CASALAGGNEQFF

abundance: -
j_gene: TRBJ1-5
v_gene: TRBV7-8
d_gene: TRBD1
CDR3nt: TGTGCCAGCAGCTTTATGGGACAGGGTCTACGACAGCCCCAGCATTTT
CDR3aa: CASSFMGQGLRQPQHF

abundance: once
j_gene: TRBJ2-7
v_gene: TRBV6-5
d_gene: -
CDR3nt: TGTGCCAGCAGTTACGACCGCAAGTCCTACGAGCAGTACTTC
CDR3aa: CASSYDRKSYEQYF

abundance: -
j_gene: TRBJ2-1
v_gene: TRBV11-3
d_gene: TRBD2
CDR3nt: TGTGCCAGCAGCTCCCGGGCGGGCGGGAGAAATGAGCAGTTCTTC
CDR3aa: CASSSRAGGRNEQFF

abundance: -
j_gene: TRBJ2-3
v_gene: TRBV7-8
d_gene: -
CDR3nt: TGTGCCAGCAGCTTAGCCATCGCGGATACGCAGTATTTT
CDR3aa: CASSLAIADTQYF

abundance: -
j_gene: TRBJ1-4
v_gene: TRBV19
d_gene: -
CDR3nt: TGTGCCAGTAGTTTTCAGAGACAGACTGAAAAACTGTTTTTT
CDR3aa: CASSFQRQTEKLFF

abundance: -
j_gene: TRBJ2-1
v_gene: TRBV29-1
d_gene: -
CDR3nt: TGCAGCGTGCGAGCCAGGGGACCTCACAATGAGCAGTTCTTC
CDR3aa: CSVRARGPHNEQFF

abundance: once
j_gene: TRBJ1-1
v_gene: TRBV30
d_gene: TRBD1
CDR3nt: TGTGCCTGGGACAGGGGGACTGAAGCTTTCTTT
CDR3aa: CAWDRGTEAFF

abundance: -
j_gene: TRBJ2-3
v_gene: TRBV10-3
d_gene: -
CDR3nt: TGTGCCATCAGTGTGGGACTCTACACAGATACGCAGTATTTT
CDR3aa: CAISVGLYTDTQYF

abundance: -
j_gene: TRBJ2-1
v_gene: TRBV5-1
d_gene: TRBD2
CDR3nt: TGCGCCAGCAGCCTACTAGCGGTAGGAAATTACAATGAGCAGTTCTTC
CDR3aa: CASSLLAVGNYNEQFF

abundance: -
j_gene: TRBJ2-3
v_gene: TRBV9
d_gene: TRBD2
CDR3nt: TGTGCCAGCAGCGTAGCGGGAGGGCCTAGGGATACGCAGTATTTT
CDR3aa: CASSVAGGPRDTQYF

abundance: -
j_gene: TRBJ2-7
v_gene: TRBV12-2
d_gene: -
CDR3nt: TGTGCAAGTCGCTTTAGCGGGAGGGCCTTCGAGCAGTACTTC
CDR3aa: CASRFSGRAFEQYF

abundance: once
j_gene: TRBJ2-2
v_gene: TRBV5-4
d_gene: -
CDR3nt: TGTGCCAGCAGCGACCCGACTAGTTATTTGGGCGGGGAGCTGTTTTTT
CDR3aa: CASSDPTSYLGGELFF

abundance: -
j_gene: TRBJ1-1
v_gene: TRBV11-2
d_gene: -
CDR3nt: TGTGCCAGCAGCTCCAGGGCTACGAACACTGAAGCTTTCTTT
CDR3aa: CASSSRATNTEAFF

abundance: -
j_gene: TRBJ1-1
v_gene: TRBV5-1
d_gene: TRBD1
CDR3nt: TGCGCCAGCAGCTTCACAGGGGGTAACACTGAAGCTTTCTTT
CDR3aa: CASSFTGGNTEAFF

abundance: -
j_gene: TRBJ1-2
v_gene: TRBV29-1
d_gene: -
CDR3nt: TGCAGCGTTGACAGGGCCAACTATGGCTACACCTTC
CDR3aa: CSVDRANYGYTF

abundance: -
j_gene: TRBJ2-7
v_gene: TRBV30
d_gene: -
CDR3nt: TGTGCTGGAAGGGGGGACGGGGGATTTGGCGAGCAGTACTTC
CDR3aa: CAGRGDGGFGEQYF

abundance: -
j_gene: TRBJ1-5
v_gene: TRBV7-2
d_gene: -
CDR3nt: TGTGCCAGCAGCTTATTAGGCCCCCGGCCCCAGCATTTT
CDR3aa: CASSLLGPRPQHF

abundance: -
j_gene: TRBJ2-3
v_gene: TRBV29-1
d_gene: TRBD1
CDR3nt: TGCAGCGTTGAGGGACAGAGCACAGATACGCAGTATTTT
CDR3aa: CSVEGQSTDTQYF

abundance: -
j_gene: TRBJ1-5
v_gene: TRBV5-6
d_gene: -
CDR3nt: TGTGCCAGCAGCTTGGCCCGCTGGGGTGATCAGCCCCAGCATTTT
CDR3aa: CASSLARWGDQPQHF

abundance: -
j_gene: TRBJ1-1
v_gene: TRBV2
d_gene: -
CDR3nt: TGTGCCACCAAGGTGATCACTGAAGCTTTCTTT
CDR3aa: CATKVITEAFF

abundance: -
j_gene: TRBJ2-7
v_gene: TRBV5-1
d_gene: TRBD1
CDR3nt: TGCGCCAGCAGCTTACAGGGGAGCTCCTACGAGCAGTACTTC
CDR3aa: CASSLQGSSYEQYF

abundance: once
j_gene: TRBJ2-1
v_gene: TRBV7-2
d_gene: TRBD2
CDR3nt: TGTGCCAGCGGGCCCGGGACTAGCGGTTCCAATGAGCAGTTCTTC
CDR3aa: CASGPGTSGSNEQFF

abundance: -
j_gene: TRBJ1-4
v_gene: TRBV2
d_gene: TRBD1
CDR3nt: TGTGCCAGCGGGACAGGGGGGATCCCTTTGTTTGAAAAACTGTTTTTT
CDR3aa: CASGTGGIPLFEKLFF

abundance: -
j_gene: TRBJ2-3
v_gene: TRBV11-2
d_gene: TRBD2
CDR3nt: TGTGCCAGCAGCCTCCGGGACTACACAGATACGCAGTATTTT
CDR3aa: CASSLRDYTDTQYF

abundance: -
j_gene: TRBJ2-7
v_gene: TRBV27
d_gene: -
CDR3nt: TGTGCCAGCAGTTTATCTATGGACAGCGAGTATGAGCAGTACTTC
CDR3aa: CASSLSMDSEYEQYF

abundance: -
j_gene: TRBJ2-1
v_gene: TRBV19
d_gene: TRBD2
CDR3nt: TGTGCCAGTAGTCCGGCGGGGGGACTAGCGAGCTCCTACAATGAGCAGTTCTTC
CDR3aa: CASSPAGGLASSYNEQFF

abundance: few
j_gene: TRBJ2-5
v_gene: TRBV25-1
d_gene: -
CDR3nt: TGTGCCAGCAGTGACGCCAGGGTTCTCGAAGAGACCCAGTACTTC
CDR3aa: CASSDARVLEETQYF

abundance: -
j_gene: TRBJ1-2
v_gene: TRBV9
d_gene: TRBD1
CDR3nt: TGTGCCAGCAGCGGAGGGACAGGGTCTGGCTACACCTTC
CDR3aa: CASSGGTGSGYTF

abundance: -
j_gene: TRBJ2-1
v_gene: TRBV30
d_gene: -
CDR3nt: TGTGCCTGGAGTCAAGCCGCCAGCGGTGAGCAGTTCTTC
CDR3aa: CAWSQAASGEQFF

abundance: few
j_gene: TRBJ2-7
v_gene: TRBV6-1
d_gene: -
CDR3nt: TGTGCCAGCAGTGCTACCCTGACTCGCGTCCCCTACGAGCAGTACTTC
CDR3aa: CASSATLTRVPYEQYF